The source of this T cell receptor (beta chain) is a study of OX40 agonist ivuxolimab in advanced cancers. On the study more broadly: An agonistic human IgG2 monoclonal antibody against OX40 (CD134) was given. The patients received ivuxolimab by intravenous route every 2 weeks at 0.01 to 10 mg/kg.

General study findings and limits: Antigen specificity remained undetermined for the expanded peripheral T cells.

TCRdb's table, derived via immunoSEQ multiplex PCR, lists solely in-frame clones and lacks some. The table lists about 46,000 clones, around 89% of them singletons. Trimming shortened V by 4 bases and J by 4 bases, and 9 bases separated the two germline ends. Germline CDR1 reads SGHNT; CDR2 reads YYREEE (reference sequence). The CDR3 is 12 amino acids. To note about this clone: No antigen is known for it.

Sequenced here: CD4+ or CD8+ T cells sorted from blood, sampled in a trial of the OX40 agonist ivuxolimab. The V gene is TRBV5-4, the J gene TRBJ2-7; D is unclear. The TCR was taken from an adult with an advanced solid tumor such as melanoma, head and neck, liver or kidney cancer. The CDR3 protein is CASSLGKYEQYF. CDR3 nucleotide sequence: TGTGCCAGCAGCCTGGGGAAATACGAGCAGTACTTC.